The source of this T cell receptor (beta chain) is a study of graft-versus-host responses after intestinal transplantation. Study-wide points: High graft-versus-host to host-versus-graft clonal ratios were found in allografts of patients who had graft-donor T cell macrochimerism.

Of note for this clone: What it binds is not known.

The CDR3 extends over 15 amino acids. Germline V gene sequence: CDR1 SEHNR, CDR2 FQNEAQ (reference sequence). V lost 0 bases, J lost 7 bases, and 12 bases lay in between. Profiled with immunoSEQ multiplex PCR; TCRdb holds only in-frame clones, not every one. The data show some 120,000 clones, with more than 90% seen just once and under 0.2% held by the top ten. This TCR came from a human donor who received an intestinal transplant. The chain has TRBV7-9 and TRBJ2-2; maybe TRBD1 (5 bases). Specimen: unstimulated CD4+ T cells sorted from spleen or lymph node cells, collected before intestinal transplant. CDR3 region: CASSLAGALSGELFF. The CDR3 nucleotides are TGTGCCAGCAGCTTAGCAGGGGCGCTTAGCGGGGAGCTGTTTTTT.